Following are 28 T cell receptor beta chains from one sample sequenced in a study of PD-1 blockade in classical Hodgkin lymphoma (dated by TCRdb to between 2020 and 2021). To prepare the library, the immunoSEQ multiplex PCR assay was applied. This is the immuneACCESS table as TCRdb keeps it, with only in-frame sequences that have V and J called. A part of the clones is gone; compared with another copy, unresolved V genes explain less than half, and the rest is unexplained. In this sample the table shows approximately 17,000 clones, more than 55% of which occur a single time. The ten largest clones represent around 8.3% of the sample. What this sample's time point label stands for: cycle 2 day 1 (C2D1) of nivolumab. Relapse after autologous stem cell transplantation had occurred in all trial patients, and cohorts A, B and C were distinguished by prior brentuximab vedotin exposure. Specimen: peripheral blood mononuclear cells (PBMCs), collected before the second cycle of nivolumab. Every receptor here comes from a human donor with classical Hodgkin lymphoma.

The chain carries TRBV5-6 and TRBJ1-1; perhaps TRBD1 as D (5 bases). The CDR3 sequence is 13 residues long. Per the germline V gene, CDR1 is SGHDT and CDR2 is YYEEEE. With 1 base removed from V and 5 bases from J, the gap between germline ends came to 9 bases. The CDR3 sequence is CASSLRWGTEAFF. The CDR3 nucleotides read TGTGCCAGCAGCTTGCGGTGGGGGACTGAAGCTTTCTTT.

In its sample, this clone was seen a few times. The chain joins TRBV9 to TRBJ2-2, with TRBD1 as a possible D gene (6 bases). This CDR3 is built from 15 residues. Between the trimmed V and J ends, which lost 0 bases and 2 bases, there was a span of 8 bases. Germline CDR1 SGDLS, CDR2 YYNGEE. The chain's CDR3 is CASSVAGQNTGELFF. The CDR3 DNA reads as TGTGCCAGCAGCGTAGCGGGACAAAACACCGGGGAGCTGTTTTTT.

The chain couples TRBV19 to TRBJ2-5; 8 bases match TRBD2. The germline CDR1 and CDR2 sequences are LNHDA and SQIVND (reference sequence). The CDR3 is 14 amino acids. Trimming cost V 1 base and J 7 bases; bases outside gene matches: 5. CDR3 bases: TGTGCCAGTAGTATAGCGGGAGGGCGGGGGACCCAGTACTTC. Its translation is CASSIAGGRGTQYF.

This clone was counted only a few times. The chain is built from TRBV6-1 and TRBJ1-1; possible D gene TRBD1, 6 bases. Trimming removed 8 bases at V and 8 bases at J, with 18 bases between. This CDR3 comprises 13 residues. Germline V lookup: CDR1 MNHNS, CDR2 SASEGT. The chain's CDR3 is CASQNFNRAEAFF. The DNA of the CDR3 is TGTGCCAGCCAAAACTTTAACAGGGCGGAAGCTTTCTTT.

The chain links TRBV27 to TRBJ2-3, with 8 bases identical to TRBD1. The CDR3 runs 14 residues. V lost 4 bases to trimming and J lost 3 bases; unmatched junction nucleotides: 3. In germline, CDR1 is MNHEY, CDR2 SMNVEV (reference sequence). The CDR3 is CASSYTGGTDTQYF. In DNA, the CDR3 is TGTGCCAGCAGTTATACAGGGGGAACAGATACGCAGTATTTT.

This chain connects TRBV7-8 to TRBJ1-1, with D unclear. This CDR3 comprises 18 residues. Trimming stripped 1 base from V and 5 bases from J, with 23 bases between. The germline V gene has CDR1 SGHVS and CDR2 FQNEAQ. The CDR3 sequence: CASSLVVAEGPVGTEAFF. The CDR3 coding sequence is TGTGCCAGCAGCTTAGTAGTGGCAGAAGGACCGGTGGGAACTGAAGCTTTCTTT.

The gene calls are TRBV11-2 and TRBJ2-4; tentatively, D is TRBD1 (6 bases). Trimming pared 1 base from V and 3 bases from J, leaving 10 bases between. Germline CDR1 is SGHAT and CDR2 is FQNNGV. The CDR3 sequence is 15 residues long. Here the CDR3 reads CASSLGGRYKNIQYF. DNA of the CDR3: TGTGCCAGCAGCTTAGGGGGGCGGTACAAAAACATTCAGTACTTC.

The genes are TRBV6-6 and TRBJ2-3; 8 bases map to TRBD2. This CDR3 is 14 amino acids long. CDR1 and CDR2 (germline): MNHNY, SVGAGI (reference sequence). V dropped 1 base and J dropped 3; count of bases not matched to a gene: 0. In DNA form, the CDR3 reads TGTGCCAGCAGTTACTTAGCGGGAACAGATACGCAGTATTTT. This sequence encodes CASSYLAGTDTQYF.

CDR3 nucleotide sequence: TGTGCCAGCAGTCCTGGGACCAGGGATTGGTACAATGAGCAGTTCTTC. Amino acid sequence: CASSPGTRDWYNEQFF. The chain combines TRBV28 with TRBJ2-1, with D perhaps TRBD1 or TRBD2 (5 bases each). There are 16 residues in the CDR3. Germline CDR1 is MDHEN and CDR2 is SYDVKM. V lost 5 bases and J 4 bases, leaving 18 bases between the germline ends.

This clone was observed a few times. The chain has TRBV5-8 and TRBJ2-3, with D unclear. Per the germline V gene, CDR1 is SGHTS and CDR2 is YDEGEE. There are 15 residues in the CDR3. Trimming stripped 1 base from V and 0 bases from J, with 9 bases between. The CDR3 here is CASSLYQDSTDTQYF. The CDR3 DNA follows: TGTGCCAGCAGCTTGTACCAGGATAGCACAGATACGCAGTATTTT.

This chain connects TRBV25-1 to TRBJ1-6, with no clear D. Germline V gives CDR1 MGHDK, CDR2 SYGVNS. There are 15 residues in the CDR3. V was trimmed by 4 bases and J by 7 bases, leaving 14 bases between them. The CDR3 region is CASSVSSGGNSPLHF. The CDR3 DNA reads as TGTGCCAGCAGTGTTAGTTCGGGCGGGAATTCACCCCTCCACTTT.

CDR3 in DNA: TGTGCCAGCAGTGAAACCCTAACAGTCACAGATACGCAGTATTTT. It translates to CASSETLTVTDTQYF. The chain combines TRBV25-1 with TRBJ2-3; D remains unclear. The CDR3 runs to 15 residues. Germline loops: CDR1 MGHDK, CDR2 SYGVNS. V was cut by 2 bases and J by 2 bases, with 11 bases left in between.

This clone was seen a single time. The V and J genes are TRBV27 and TRBJ2-1, with TRBD2 identical over 10 bases. The CDR3 is made up of 16 amino acids. Per germline, CDR1 MNHEY and CDR2 SMNVEV (reference sequence). With 8 bases clipped from V and 8 bases from J, the junction kept 15 bases outside the gene matches. The CDR3 is CASGLAGESPSHEQFF. CDR3 nucleotide sequence: TGTGCCAGCGGCCTAGCGGGAGAGTCTCCATCTCATGAGCAGTTCTTC.

V usage is TRBV7-2 and J usage is TRBJ2-1; D gene unclear. V was pared by 4 bases and J by 0 bases, with 10 bases between. This CDR3 contains 15 residues. Germline-derived CDR1 and CDR2 are SGHTA and FQGNSA. The CDR3 sequence: CASSYDVSSYNEQFF. The CDR3 DNA follows: TGTGCCAGCAGCTATGATGTGAGCTCCTACAATGAGCAGTTCTTC. The full variable domain, in which reference TRBV7-2 and TRBJ2-1 provide the parts outside the CDR3, is GAGVSQSPSNKVTEKGKDVELRCDPISGHTALYWYRQSLGQGLEFLIYFQGNSAPDKSGLPSDRFSAERTGGSVSTLTIQRTQQEDSAVYLCASSYDVSSYNEQFFGPGTRLTVL.

The V gene is TRBV6-1, the J gene TRBJ1-2; 8 bases line up with TRBD1. This CDR3 is built from 15 residues. Germline loops: CDR1 MNHNS, CDR2 SASEGT. After removal of 4 bases from V and 4 bases from J, the junction contained 8 bases not matched to a gene. CDR3 DNA: TGTGCCAGCAGTGCTACGGACAGGGCGAGCTATGGCTACACCTTC. Amino acid sequence: CASSATDRASYGYTF.

The chain employs TRBV28 and TRBJ2-1; TRBD2 matches 7 bases. CDR3 size: 15 residues. With V trimmed by 6 bases and J by 0 bases, 5 bases remained unmatched. Germline CDR1 and CDR2: MDHEN and SYDVKM. The DNA for the CDR3 is TGTGCCAGCAGGTTAGCGGGTATCTCCTACAATGAGCAGTTCTTC. Its translation is CASRLAGISYNEQFF.

The chain is built from TRBV10-3 and TRBJ2-1, with a weak D call TRBD1 (5 bases). V lost 8 bases, J lost 7 bases, and 15 bases lay in between. There are 13 residues in the CDR3. Looked up from germline, CDR1 is ENHRY and CDR2 is SYGVKD. Here the CDR3 DNA reads TGTGCCATCGGGGCAGAGCCCTTGAATGAGCAGTTCTTC. It encodes CAIGAEPLNEQFF.

This clone was observed a few times. The CDR3 reads CASSLPGLGESPQYF. The CDR3 DNA reads as TGTGCCAGCAGTTTACCCGGACTAGGTGAGAGTCCCCAGTACTTC. The rearrangement links TRBV28 to TRBJ2-5, with 7 bases aligning to TRBD2. CDR3 length equals 15 residues. V trimming: 2 bases; J trimming: 9 bases; junction bases outside the gene matches: 12. Germline-derived CDR1 and CDR2 are MDHEN and SYDVKM.

V usage is TRBV19 and J usage is TRBJ1-1; the D gene is possibly TRBD1 (5 bases). Germline values: CDR1 LNHDA, CDR2 SQIVND (reference sequence). V was clipped by 1 base and J by 0 bases, with 9 bases between them. The CDR3 runs to 15 residues. The CDR3 coding sequence is TGTGCCAGTAGTATAGGCGGGACTATGAACACTGAAGCTTTCTTT. Its translation is CASSIGGTMNTEAFF.

The V and J genes are TRBV11-3 and TRBJ2-1, with 10 nucleotides matching TRBD1. With 5 bases clipped from V and 8 bases from J, the junction kept 9 bases outside the gene matches. Germline CDR1 and CDR2: SGHNT and YENEEA. This CDR3 contains 15 residues. CDR3 amino acids: CASSPGTGVDDEQFF. The CDR3 DNA sequence: TGTGCCAGCAGCCCTGGGACAGGGGTAGACGATGAGCAGTTCTTC.

This clone was found once. This chain uses TRBV5-4 with TRBJ2-1; TRBD1 matches at 8 bases. The CDR3 covers 16 residues. Germline V lookup: CDR1 SGHNT, CDR2 YYREEE (reference sequence). The J segment lost 4 bases and the V segment lost 4 bases, leaving 10 bases of the junction unmatched. This CDR3 is CASSDADRGRYNEQFF. The DNA for the CDR3 is TGTGCCAGCAGCGACGCCGACAGGGGAAGATACAATGAGCAGTTCTTC. Full variable domain (outside the CDR3, taken from reference TRBV5-4 and TRBJ2-1): ETGVTQSPTHLIKTRGQQVTLRCSSQSGHNTVSWYQQALGQGPQFIFQYYREEENGRGNFPPRFSGLQFPNYSSELNVNALELDDSALYLCASSDADRGRYNEQFFGPGTRLTVL.

The chain recombines TRBV6-1 with TRBJ1-6; D not certain. The CDR3 sequence is 15 residues long. V was clipped by 3 bases and J by 3 bases, with 9 bases between them. Germline loops: CDR1 MNHNS, CDR2 SASEGT. The CDR3 reads CASSDPADYNSPLHF. CDR3 nucleotides: TGTGCCAGCAGTGACCCAGCAGACTATAATTCACCCCTCCACTTT.

The genes are TRBV28 and TRBJ2-1, with 8 bases aligning to TRBD1. This CDR3 spans 15 amino acids. Germline V gene sequence: CDR1 MDHEN, CDR2 SYDVKM. V lost 10 bases and J lost 0; bases outside the gene matches: 8. CDR3 DNA: TGTGCCACTCTCGTAGGGACAGGCTCCTACAATGAGCAGTTCTTC. Amino acids: CATLVGTGSYNEQFF.

J is TRBJ1-5 and V is TRBV19, with D tentatively TRBD1 (5 bases). The CDR3 covers 15 residues. Per germline, CDR1 LNHDA and CDR2 SQIVND (reference sequence). Trimming took off 5 bases at V and 4 bases at J, with 15 bases between the two ends. CDR3 protein: CASSPAQGGNQPQHF. The CDR3 DNA sequence: TGTGCCAGTAGTCCAGCTCAGGGCGGGAATCAGCCCCAGCATTTT.

The sample holds a few counts of this clone. The chain uses TRBV7-9 and TRBJ1-5; D remains unclear. The germline CDR1 and CDR2 sequences are SEHNR and FQNEAQ (reference sequence). The length of the CDR3 is 17 residues. V was shortened by 0 bases and J by 1 base, with 13 bases between the two germline ends. In DNA, the CDR3 is TGTGCCAGCAGCTTAGCGCAAGGAGGGTTGAGCAATCAGCCCCAGCATTTT. Its translation: CASSLAQGGLSNQPQHF.

The chain links TRBV9 to TRBJ2-5, with 8 positions matching TRBD2. CDR1 is SGDLS and CDR2 is YYNGEE in the germline V gene. CDR3 length equals 16 residues. V trimming: 0 bases; J trimming: 6 bases; junction bases outside the gene matches: 10. This chain's CDR3 is CASSVALAGSRKTQYF. CDR3 bases: TGTGCCAGCAGCGTAGCGCTAGCGGGCTCCAGGAAGACCCAGTACTTC.

The chain recombines TRBV19 with TRBJ2-3, with 14 positions matching TRBD2. The CDR3 has 16 amino acids. Germline CDR1 is LNHDA and CDR2 is SQIVND (reference sequence). J gave up 8 bases and V 8 bases, and 12 bases lay outside the gene matches. CDR3 in amino acids: CASGESTSGREATQYF. The CDR3 DNA is TGTGCCAGTGGGGAGTCGACTAGCGGGAGGGAGGCTACGCAGTATTTT.

V usage is TRBV5-1 and J usage is TRBJ2-1; 13 nucleotides line up with TRBD2. V was clipped by 4 bases and J by 6 bases; unmatched bases: 10. There are 17 residues in the CDR3. The germline CDR1 and CDR2 sequences are SGHRS and YFSETQ. The CDR3 DNA is TGCGCCAGCAGCACGACGATTACTAGCGGGAGGGCCAATGAGCAGTTCTTC. It codes for CASSTTITSGRANEQFF.